One and the same sample provided the 26 T cell receptor beta chains below, sequenced in a study of Graves' ophthalmopathy and Graves' hyperthyroidism. The TCR beta CDR3 regions underwent amplification from RNA transcripts. The workflow started with a first-round RT-PCR run with HTBI primers and then moved on to a second-round multiplex PCR. MiXCR was run by TCRdb on the multiplex PCR reads, yielding one entry per CDR3 protein. The sample records 740,000 or so distinct CDR3 sequences, about 44% being singletons. Sequencing input: peripheral blood. The receptors come from an adult man with Graves' ophthalmopathy.

This rearrangement joins TRBV20-1 to TRBJ1-2, with D perhaps TRBD1 (5 bases). The CDR3 has 14 amino acids. Germline V gives CDR1 DFQATT, CDR2 SNEGSKA (reference sequence). V was trimmed by 4 bases and J by 5 bases, leaving 17 bases between them. The CDR3 spells CSAMAGRASYGYTF. The DNA of the CDR3 is TGCAGTGCTATGGCGGGCAGGGCTTCTTATGGCTACACCTTC.

The chain combines TRBV5-6 with TRBJ2-3, with TRBD2 matching 10 bases. The V segment lost 6 bases and the J segment 8 bases; nucleotides outside the gene matches: 15. The CDR3 is 16 amino acids. From germline, CDR1 is SGHDT and CDR2 YYEEEE. Written as DNA, the CDR3 is TGTGCCAGCACCCTTGGGTCAGCGGGAGGGCCCGGTACGCAGTATTTT. It specifies CASTLGSAGGPGTQYF.

J is TRBJ2-2 and V is TRBV20-1; 13 bases agree with TRBD2. There are 16 residues in the CDR3. Trimming at V came to 0 bases and at J to 4 bases, leaving 2 bases not matched to a gene. Germline V CDR1 and CDR2: DFQATT, SNEGSKA (reference sequence). The DNA of the CDR3 is TGCAGTGCTAGAGATGGACTAGCGGGAGCCACCGGGGAGCTGTTTTTT. Its translation: CSARDGLAGATGELFF.

This rearrangement joins TRBV14 to TRBJ2-7; 9 bases agree with TRBD1. This CDR3 spans 16 amino acids. V was clipped by 5 bases and J by 4 bases; unmatched bases: 12. The germline V gene has CDR1 SGHDN and CDR2 FVKESK. CDR3 in amino acids: CASSTLYGTGTYEQYF. In DNA, the CDR3 is TGTGCCAGCAGCACACTTTACGGGACAGGGACGTACGAGCAGTACTTC. Full variable domain (remainder filled in from reference TRBV14 and TRBJ2-7): EAGVTQFPSHSVIEKGQTVTLRCDPISGHDNLYWYRRVMGKEIKFLLHFVKESKQDESGMPNNRFLAERTGGTYSTLKVQPAELEDSGVYFCASSTLYGTGTYEQYFGPGTRLTVT.

This clonotype has a handful of counts. J is TRBJ1-2 and V is TRBV7-9; tentative D call: TRBD1 (5 bases). The CDR3 length is 17 residues. Per germline, CDR1 SEHNR and CDR2 FQNEAQ (reference sequence). Deletions cut 1 base from V and 5 bases from J, with 20 bases between. The CDR3 region has the DNA TGTGCCAGCAGCTTAGGTGGCCTGTCCTGGGGCCCGTATGGCTACACCTTC. Residues: CASSLGGLSWGPYGYTF.

On this clonotype: One junction end does not reproduce the germline sequence, and a read error may be involved. This chain joins TRBV10-1 and TRBJ2-5; 7 positions agree with TRBD2. Looked up from germline, CDR1 is WNHNN and CDR2 is SYGVQD (reference sequence). The CDR3 totals 15 residues. CDR3 bases: TGTGCCATCAGTGAGGAGGGCGGGAGATCAGAGACCCAGTACTTC. As protein: CAISEEGGRSETQYF.

This chain links TRBV4-1 with TRBJ1-2, with D unclear. The V and J ends lost 4 bases and 4 bases respectively, with 13 bases between them. The CDR3 runs to 14 residues. From germline, CDR1 is MGHRA and CDR2 YSYEKL. The CDR3 sequence is CASSPPGRPYGYTF. CDR3 in DNA: TGCGCCAGCAGCCCACCAGGACGGCCCTATGGCTACACCTTC.

This clonotype appeared many times. The CDR3 spells CSAQGQGSQETQYF. The CDR3 DNA sequence: TGCAGTGCCCAGGGACAGGGAAGCCAAGAGACCCAGTACTTC. The V call is TRBV20-1, the J call TRBJ2-5, with TRBD1 identical over 9 bases. Germline V gives CDR1 DFQATT, CDR2 SNEGSKA (reference sequence). V shed 6 bases and J 1 base; nucleotides not matched to a gene: 6. CDR3 length: 14 residues.

The J gene is TRBJ2-7, the V gene TRBV6-6; D tentatively fits TRBD1 or TRBD2 (5 bases each). This CDR3 spans 13 amino acids. With 7 bases removed from V and 3 bases from J, the gap between germline ends came to 13 bases. Germline V gives CDR1 MNHNY, CDR2 SVGAGI (reference sequence). The CDR3 loop is CASKEDTDYEQYF. CDR3 DNA: TGTGCCAGCAAGGAGGACACCGACTACGAGCAGTACTTC.

Only a few counts were recorded for this clonotype. V is TRBV7-9 and J is TRBJ2-2; D is perhaps TRBD1 (5 bases). Germline CDR1 is SEHNR and CDR2 is FQNEAQ (reference sequence). The CDR3 covers 16 residues. V was cut by 4 bases and J by 1 base, with 13 bases left in between. CDR3 loop: CASSSPGQGNTGELFF. Written as DNA, the CDR3 is TGTGCCAGCAGCTCCCCCGGGCAGGGGAACACCGGGGAGCTGTTTTTT.

This clonotype was observed at least ten times. The genes are TRBV10-2 and TRBJ1-2; TRBD1 is a possible D gene (6 bases). Germline CDR1 reads WSHSY; CDR2 reads SAAADI. The CDR3 contains 13 residues. The V end lost 6 bases, the J end lost 2 bases, and 10 bases lay between the germline ends. CDR3 amino acids: CASSEDRNYGYTF. The CDR3 nucleotides are TGCGCCAGCAGCGAGGACAGAAACTATGGCTACACCTTC.

This clonotype showed up just a few times. V is TRBV20-1 and J is TRBJ2-5; D is unclear. Germline V lookup: CDR1 DFQATT, CDR2 SNEGSKA (reference sequence). Trimming cost V 3 bases and J 5 bases, with 16 bases left between them. The CDR3 sequence is 14 residues long. Written as DNA, the CDR3 is TGCAGTGCTAGGGGCCGGCGGTCTTGGGAGACCCAGTACTTC. Translating it yields CSARGRRSWETQYF.

This chain links TRBV2 with TRBJ2-3; D perhaps matches TRBD1 (5 bases). V lost 5 bases, J lost 0 bases, and 9 bases lay in between. This CDR3 comprises 14 residues. From germline, CDR1 is SNHLY and CDR2 FYNNEI. Here the CDR3 reads CASSHDRSTDTQYF. CDR3 sequence (DNA): TGTGCCAGCAGTCACGACAGAAGCACAGATACGCAGTATTTT. The whole variable domain, filled in from reference TRBV2 and TRBJ2-3, reads EPEVTQTPSHQVTQMGQEVILRCVPISNHLYFYWYRQILGQKVEFLVSFYNNEISEKSEIFDDQFSVERPDGSNFTLKIRSTKLEDSAMYFCASSHDRSTDTQYFGPGTRLTVL.

In this sample, this clonotype turned up a few times. The V gene is TRBV7-9, the J gene TRBJ1-6; no clear D. Germline CDR1 reads SEHNR; CDR2 reads FQNEAQ (reference sequence). The length of the CDR3 is 14 residues. Trimming pared 6 bases from V and 10 bases from J, leaving 16 bases between. The CDR3 here is CASRTTGLSSPLHF. For the CDR3, the DNA is TGTGCCAGCAGGACAACTGGGCTTTCATCACCCCTCCACTTT.

In this sample, this clonotype turned up once. The chain employs TRBV15 and TRBJ1-6; TRBD1 aligns across 8 bases. CDR3 length: 15 amino acids. The V and J ends lost 2 bases and 9 bases, in that order; junction bases with no gene match: 6. Germline V gene sequence: CDR1 LNHNV, CDR2 YYDKDF (reference sequence). The CDR3 loop reads CATSRPGQGGSPLHF. The CDR3 nucleotides read TGTGCCACCAGCAGACCTGGACAGGGCGGTTCACCCCTCCACTTT.

The rearrangement uses TRBV5-4 and TRBJ2-7; no clear D. V was pared by 2 bases and J by 7 bases, with 13 bases between. CDR1 is SGHNT, CDR2 YYREEE, per germline (reference sequence). The CDR3 is 13 amino acids. In nucleotides, the CDR3 is TGTGCCAGCAGCTTAGATCGGTTTGTGGAGCAGTACTTC. Its translation: CASSLDRFVEQYF.

This clonotype was recorded a few times. The chain combines TRBV19 with TRBJ2-5, with D unresolved. The CDR3 spans 14 residues. V dropped 5 bases and J dropped 4 bases, with 14 bases sitting between them. Per the germline V gene, CDR1 is LNHDA and CDR2 is SQIVND (reference sequence). The CDR3 region has the DNA TGTGCCAGTAGTCCTATCTTGTTTGGAGAGACCCAGTACTTC. Translated, it gives CASSPILFGETQYF.

In its sample, this clonotype was seen a few times. One junction end does not reproduce the germline sequence, and a read error may be involved. The gene calls are TRBV29-1 and TRBJ2-7; either TRBD1 or TRBD2 may supply D (5 bases each). The CDR3 has 13 residues. The V gene's germline CDR1 is SQVTM and CDR2 ANQGSEA. As DNA, the CDR3 is TGTGCCTGGACGAAGGGGACCGCTTACGAGCAGTACTTC. Its protein product is CAWTKGTAYEQYF.

About this clonotype: A read error is possible here, since a much larger clone lies one base away. In nucleotides, the CDR3 is TGTGCCAGCAGCTTGGGAGGCAGGGTGGGCAATCAGCACCAGCATTTT. Translated, it gives CASSLGGRVGNQHQHF. This chain connects TRBV7-9 to TRBJ1-5; D may be TRBD1 (5 bases). Germline loops: CDR1 SEHNR, CDR2 FQNEAQ (reference sequence). The CDR3 extends over 16 amino acids.

This clonotype has just a few counts. The chain combines TRBV19 with TRBJ1-1; D is possibly TRBD1 (5 bases). The CDR3 consists of 15 residues. The V end lost 2 bases, the J end lost 1 base, and 11 bases lay between the germline ends. Germline-derived CDR1 and CDR2 are LNHDA and SQIVND (reference sequence). CDR3 residues: CASSISAGPNTEAFF. The CDR3 nucleotides read TGTGCCAGTAGTATAAGCGCAGGGCCGAACACTGAAGCTTTCTTT. Variable domain in full (rest from reference TRBV19 and TRBJ1-1): DGGITQSPKYLFRKEGQNVTLSCEQNLNHDAMYWYRQDPGQGLRLIYYSQIVNDFQKGDIAEGYSVSREKKESFPLTVTSAQKNPTAFYLCASSISAGPNTEAFFGQGTRLTVV.

V and J are TRBV5-1 and TRBJ1-6, with D uncertain. The CDR3 runs 14 residues. V lost 0 bases and J lost 5, with 6 bases in between. The V gene's germline CDR1 is SGHRS and CDR2 YFSETQ. CDR3 sequence: CASSLESDNSPLHF. The DNA for the CDR3 is TGCGCCAGCAGCTTGGAGTCAGATAATTCACCCCTCCACTTT.

At least ten counts were recorded for this clonotype. The DNA of the CDR3 is TGTGCCAGCAGTGCGGGACAGGGGGCGGCTTTCTTT. It encodes CASSAGQGAAFF. The gene calls are TRBV6-5 and TRBJ1-1, with TRBD1 matching over 12 bases. The V and J ends lost 5 bases and 11 bases, in that order; junction bases with no gene match: 3. Germline V CDR1 and CDR2: MNHEY, SVGAGI. This CDR3 comprises 12 residues.

The J gene is TRBJ2-3, the V gene TRBV7-2; D is ambiguous. With 0 bases removed from V and 0 bases from J, the gap between germline ends came to 7 bases. Looked up from germline, CDR1 is SGHTA and CDR2 is FQGNSA. The CDR3 is made up of 15 amino acids. The CDR3 sequence: CASSLAGLSTDTQYF. DNA for the CDR3: TGTGCCAGCAGCTTAGCCGGCCTCAGCACAGATACGCAGTATTTT. Looking up the rest from reference TRBV7-2 and TRBJ2-3 gives the full variable domain: GAGVSQSPSNKVTEKGKDVELRCDPISGHTALYWYRQSLGQGLEFLIYFQGNSAPDKSGLPSDRFSAERTGGSVSTLTIQRTQQEDSAVYLCASSLAGLSTDTQYFGPGTRLTVL.

In this sample, this clonotype turned up many times. This sequence joins TRBV11-2 and TRBJ2-7; a weak D match, TRBD1 (6 bases). This CDR3 spans 15 amino acids. With 5 bases removed from V and 3 bases from J, the gap between germline ends came to 17 bases. Germline values: CDR1 SGHAT, CDR2 FQNNGV. CDR3 region: CASSRVGQTYYEQYF. The CDR3 DNA reads as TGTGCCAGCAGCCGCGTCGGACAGACCTACTACGAGCAGTACTTC.

The J gene is TRBJ1-2, the V gene TRBV7-9, with D possibly matching TRBD1 (5 bases). V was shortened by 5 bases and J by 4 bases, with 14 bases between the two germline ends. This CDR3 contains 14 residues. The germline gives CDR1 SEHNR, CDR2 FQNEAQ (reference sequence). In DNA form, the CDR3 reads TGTGCCAGCAGCAGCGGGGGACGGCCCTATGGCTACACCTTC. Protein product: CASSSGGRPYGYTF.

This clonotype was detected only once. A much larger clone lies one base from this, so it may be a read error. J is TRBJ2-7 and V is TRBV20-1; possible D gene TRBD1, 6 bases. CDR1 is DFQATT and CDR2 is SNEGSKA in the germline V gene (reference sequence). The CDR3 spans 13 residues. The CDR3 loop reads CSAGDHRAYEQYF. The CDR3 coding sequence is TGCAGTGCTGGAGATCACAGGGCCTACGAGCAGTACTTC.